The sequence of this T cell receptor beta chain was determined in a study of glioma-infiltrating T cells. CDR1 is MNHEY, CDR2 SMNVEV, per germline (reference sequence). J lost 2 bases, V lost 5 bases, and 7 bases had no gene match. CDR3 size: 16 residues. In the case of this clonotype: The antigen remains unidentified.

TCR alpha and beta CDR3 regions were amplified from RNA using iRepertoire nested multiplex PCR. One entry per CDR3 protein, called by TCRdb with MiXCR from the multiplex PCR reads. The sample holds about 140,000 distinct CDR3 sequences, 35% to 50% seen once. Whole-study results and caveats: Gliomas, especially low-grade, showed above-expected tissue-blood divergence; non-neoplastic patients showed below. CDR3 overlap between tissue and blood was very small.

The sequence came from a human donor with low-grade glioma or glioblastoma, undergoing nonglioma brain surgery, or in good health (not recorded which). Sequenced sample: glioma tissue, nonneoplastic brain tissue, or PBMCs (not recorded which). J is TRBJ2-1 and V is TRBV27, with TRBD1 matching over 9 bases. CDR3 loop: CASSLDRDRAYNEQFF. In DNA form, the CDR3 reads TGTGCCAGCAGTCTCGACCGGGACAGGGCCTACAATGAGCAGTTCTTC.